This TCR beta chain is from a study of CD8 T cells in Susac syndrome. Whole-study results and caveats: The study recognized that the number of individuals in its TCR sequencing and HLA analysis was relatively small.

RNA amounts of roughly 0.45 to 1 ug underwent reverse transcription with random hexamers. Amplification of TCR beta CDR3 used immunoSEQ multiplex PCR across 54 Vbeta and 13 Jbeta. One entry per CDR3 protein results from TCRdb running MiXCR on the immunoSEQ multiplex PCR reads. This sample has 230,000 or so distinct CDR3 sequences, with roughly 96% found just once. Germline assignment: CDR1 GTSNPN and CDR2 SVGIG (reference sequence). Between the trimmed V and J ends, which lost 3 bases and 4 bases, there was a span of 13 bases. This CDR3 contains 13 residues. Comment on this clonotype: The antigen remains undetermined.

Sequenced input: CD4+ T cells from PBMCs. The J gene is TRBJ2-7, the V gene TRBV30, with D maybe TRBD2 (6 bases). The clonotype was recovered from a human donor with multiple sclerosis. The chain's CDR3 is CAWSPGRDYEQYF. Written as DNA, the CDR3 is TGTGCCTGGAGCCCCGGGCGGGATTACGAGCAGTACTTC.